The 28 T cell receptor beta chains in this list originate from one sample, sequenced in a study of blood T cell repertoires in COVID-19. Some clones are missing from TCRdb's copy, which holds only in-frame ones; the method was immunoSEQ multiplex PCR. The data show approximately 220,000 clones, 80% seen once. The sequenced material came from PBMCs or T cells enriched from blood (not recorded which). The receptors originated from a woman aged 40 to 55 with acute COVID-19.

The CDR3 sequence is CASSYLDRRAEQYF. CDR3 in DNA: TGTGCCAGCAGTTACCTGGACAGAAGGGCCGAGCAGTACTTC. This chain uses TRBV6-6 with TRBJ2-7, with TRBD1 as a possible D gene (6 bases). This CDR3 has 14 amino acids. V was trimmed by 2 bases and J by 6 bases, leaving 14 bases between them. CDR1 MNHNY and CDR2 SVGAGI come from the germline V gene (reference sequence).

The chain employs TRBV28 and TRBJ2-1, with 14 nucleotides matching TRBD2. V lost 4 bases to trimming and J lost 4 bases; unmatched junction nucleotides: 3. The length of the CDR3 is 16 residues. CDR1 is MDHEN and CDR2 is SYDVKM in the germline V gene. The CDR3 reads CASSSRTSGRYNEQFF. As DNA, the CDR3 is TGTGCCAGCAGTTCCCGGACTAGCGGGAGGTACAATGAGCAGTTCTTC.

The V and J genes are TRBV6-5 and TRBJ2-5, with TRBD2 identical over 11 bases. Germline V gene sequence: CDR1 MNHEY, CDR2 SVGAGI. The CDR3 consists of 15 residues. Trimming removed 2 bases from V and 3 bases from J; junction bases left unmatched: 2. The CDR3 sequence: CASSYATSGKETQYF. CDR3 DNA sequence: TGTGCCAGCAGTTACGCGACTAGCGGGAAAGAGACCCAGTACTTC.

V gene TRBV6-6 combines with J gene TRBJ2-1; 11 bases are a match to TRBD2. V lost 6 bases to trimming and J lost 3 bases; unmatched junction nucleotides: 4. CDR1 is MNHNY and CDR2 is SVGAGI in the germline V gene (reference sequence). This CDR3 comprises 15 residues. CDR3 sequence reads: CASSLSGGGYNEQFF. The CDR3 region has the DNA TGTGCCAGCAGCCTTAGCGGGGGGGGCTACAATGAGCAGTTCTTC.

The chain recombines TRBV18 with TRBJ2-5; maybe TRBD1 (5 bases). The CDR3 is 14 amino acids. Germline CDR1 KGHSH, CDR2 LQKENI. V dropped 0 bases and J dropped 4 bases, with 9 bases sitting between them. CDR3 residues: CASSPPVQGETQYF. CDR3 in DNA: TGTGCCAGCTCACCACCGGTGCAGGGAGAGACCCAGTACTTC.

The chain couples TRBV21-1 to TRBJ2-1; the tabulated D call, TRBD2, remains unverified against the DNA. TRBV21-1 constitutes a pseudogene. The CDR3 runs to 11 residues. DNA of the CDR3: TGTGCCAGCGAGCCAAGAAGTGAGCAGTTCTTC. Encoded protein: CASEPRSEQFF.

The gene calls are TRBV7-3 and TRBJ2-1, with 9 bases fitting TRBD2. Germline V gives CDR1 SGHTA, CDR2 FQGTGA. CDR3 length: 17 residues. The trim removed 0 bases at V and 7 bases at J, leaving 10 bases unmatched. The CDR3 DNA follows: TGTGCCAGCAGCTTAACGCCAGCTAGCGGGGCGGGGAATGAGCAGTTCTTC. It codes for CASSLTPASGAGNEQFF.

The rearrangement uses TRBV4-2 and TRBJ1-1; D remains ambiguous. Germline CDR1 LGHNA, CDR2 YNFKEQ. The CDR3 spans 13 residues. Trimming took 0 bases from V and 10 from J, leaving 12 bases between them. The CDR3: CASSQDGSSGAFF. CDR3 DNA: TGTGCCAGCAGCCAAGACGGGTCCTCTGGAGCTTTCTTT.

V is TRBV29-1 and J is TRBJ2-3; D not certain. Germline-derived CDR1 and CDR2 are SQVTM and ANQGSEA. CDR3 length: 15 amino acids. Trimming removed 4 bases from V and 0 bases from J, with 14 bases in between. This CDR3 reads CSVAGAPVSTDTQYF. The CDR3 DNA follows: TGCAGCGTTGCCGGTGCACCGGTTAGCACAGATACGCAGTATTTT.

This clone was picked up one time. V usage is TRBV29-1 and J usage is TRBJ1-4; D uncertain. The germline V gene encodes CDR1 SQVTM and CDR2 ANQGSEA. The CDR3 is made up of 12 amino acids. V gave up 4 bases and J gave up 4 bases, with 7 bases separating them. CDR3 loop: CSVGGNNEKLFF. Written as DNA, the CDR3 is TGCAGCGTTGGAGGGAATAATGAAAAACTGTTTTTT.

The V gene is TRBV24-1, the J gene TRBJ2-3, with 7 bases fitting TRBD2. The CDR3 extends over 17 amino acids. Germline V gene data show CDR1 as KGHDR and CDR2 as SFDVKD. Losses at the gene ends were 5 bases for V and 2 bases for J; bases not matched to a gene: 12. DNA for the CDR3: TGTGCCACCAGTGCCCAAGCTAGCGGCTTACTCACAGATACGCAGTATTTT. This sequence encodes CATSAQASGLLTDTQYF.

This chain links TRBV3-1 (or the pseudogene TRBV3-2) with TRBJ2-1, with D uncertain. V lost 1 base and J 9 bases, leaving 16 bases between the germline ends. Germline values: CDR1 LGHDT, CDR2 YNNKEL (reference sequence). CDR3 length: 15 amino acids. CDR3 protein: CASSQVAGVAVEQFF. CDR3 sequence (DNA): TGTGCCAGCAGCCAAGTTGCCGGAGTGGCGGTTGAGCAGTTCTTC.

The chain carries TRBV10-3 and TRBJ2-7, with 8 bases fitting TRBD1. Losses at the gene ends were 3 bases for V and 7 bases for J; bases not matched to a gene: 11. CDR1 ENHRY and CDR2 SYGVKD come from the germline V gene. The CDR3 spans 15 residues. The CDR3 region has the DNA TGTGCCATCAGTGATCCGGGACAGGTGGCTGGGGAGCAGTACTTC. It codes for CAISDPGQVAGEQYF.

This rearrangement joins TRBV5-1 to TRBJ2-3, with 9 bases fitting TRBD2. J lost 2 bases, V lost 5 bases, and 6 bases had no gene match. Germline CDR1 SGHRS, CDR2 YFSETQ. This CDR3 contains 15 residues. CDR3 in DNA: TGCGCCAGCAGGGCGGGACTAGCTTACACAGATACGCAGTATTTT. It encodes CASRAGLAYTDTQYF.

The rearrangement uses TRBV15 and TRBJ2-7; 12 bases are shared with TRBD2. Per germline, CDR1 LNHNV and CDR2 YYDKDF (reference sequence). The V segment lost 1 base and the J segment 7 bases; nucleotides outside the gene matches: 8. The CDR3 spans 16 residues. This chain's CDR3 is CATSRVSTSGGREQYF. The CDR3 bases are TGTGCCACCAGCAGAGTTTCGACTAGCGGGGGTAGGGAGCAGTACTTC. The entire variable domain, with the rest obtained from reference TRBV15 and TRBJ2-7, is as follows: DAMVIQNPRYQVTQFGKPVTLSCSQTLNHNVMYWYQQKSSQAPKLLFHYYDKDFNNEADTPDNFQSRRPNTSFCFLDIRSPGLGDTAMYLCATSRVSTSGGREQYFGPGTRLTVT.

This chain uses TRBV6-2 or TRBV6-3 with TRBJ1-5; no clear D. Between the trimmed V and J ends, which lost 2 bases and 7 bases, there was a span of 9 bases. Looked up from germline, CDR1 is MNHEY and CDR2 is SVGEGT. This CDR3 comprises 13 residues. CDR3 loop: CASSYGQVQPQHF. In DNA form, the CDR3 reads TGTGCCAGCAGTTACGGTCAGGTCCAGCCCCAGCATTTT.

The CDR3 loop reads CASSLSGTTGTGHGYTF. As DNA, the CDR3 is TGTGCCAGCAGTTTATCTGGGACGACCGGGACAGGCCATGGCTACACCTTC. The chain combines TRBV27 with TRBJ1-2; 8 bases agree with TRBD1. Trimming removed 0 bases from V and 6 bases from J; junction bases left unmatched: 12. CDR1 and CDR2 from the germline V gene are MNHEY and SMNVEV (reference sequence). The CDR3 has 17 amino acids.

The rearrangement links TRBV27 to TRBJ1-5, with D tentatively TRBD1 (5 bases). Trimming stripped 3 bases from V and 6 bases from J, with 18 bases between. This CDR3 is 16 amino acids long. The V gene's germline CDR1 is MNHEY and CDR2 SMNVEV (reference sequence). CDR3 DNA sequence: TGTGCCAGCAGTTTTGGCGCAGGGCGAACCCCTCAGCCCCAGCATTTT. It specifies CASSFGAGRTPQPQHF.

J is TRBJ2-3 and V is TRBV4-3; 7 bases fit TRBD2. Germline CDR1 LGHNA, CDR2 YSLEER. Unmatched junction bases numbered 12, after V lost 5 bases and J lost 1 base. There are 17 residues in the CDR3. The CDR3 spells CASSAQLAMGGTDTQYF. The CDR3 nucleotides read TGCGCCAGCAGCGCTCAACTAGCGATGGGTGGCACAGATACGCAGTATTTT.

The genes are TRBV3-1 (or the pseudogene TRBV3-2) and TRBJ1-2; the match to TRBD1 covers 7 bases. CDR3 length: 17 residues. Trimming took 4 bases from V and 2 from J; bases not matched to a gene: 13. CDR1 is LGHDT and CDR2 is YNNKEL in the germline V gene (reference sequence). The CDR3: CASSLRGGGTANYGYTF. CDR3 nucleotides: TGTGCCAGCAGCCTTAGGGGTGGGGGGACAGCAAACTATGGCTACACCTTC.

The gene calls are TRBV2 and TRBJ1-5, with TRBD1 matching 9 bases. The CDR3 is 14 amino acids. The V gene end was trimmed by 7 bases and the J gene end by 4 bases; junction bases not matched to a gene: 5. Germline assignment: CDR1 SNHLY and CDR2 FYNNEI. The CDR3 DNA sequence: TGTGCCAGCACTATGACAGGGGGGAATCAGCCCCAGCATTTT. This gives the protein CASTMTGGNQPQHF.

This rearrangement joins TRBV5-1 to TRBJ1-5; 8 nucleotides match TRBD1. The CDR3 contains 16 residues. After removal of 0 bases from V and 3 bases from J, the junction contained 5 bases not matched to a gene. Per germline, CDR1 SGHRS and CDR2 YFSETQ. CDR3 loop: CASSLGLDRDNQPQHF. The CDR3 DNA sequence: TGCGCCAGCAGCTTGGGATTGGACAGGGACAATCAGCCCCAGCATTTT. Full variable domain (rest looked up from reference TRBV5-1 and TRBJ1-5): KAGVTQTPRYLIKTRGQQVTLSCSPISGHRSVSWYQQTPGQGLQFLFEYFSETQRNKGNFPGRFSGRQFSNSRSEMNVSTLELGDSALYLCASSLGLDRDNQPQHFGDGTRLSIL.

This clone has just one count. The V gene is TRBV7-2, the J gene TRBJ1-1, with 9 bases fitting TRBD1. Germline V gene data show CDR1 as SGHTA and CDR2 as FQGNSA. The V gene end was trimmed by 3 bases and the J gene end by 0 bases; junction bases not matched to a gene: 5. This CDR3 has 16 residues. As DNA, the CDR3 is TGTGCCAGCAGCTTCGGGACAGGGTTTATGAACACTGAAGCTTTCTTT. Amino acid sequence: CASSFGTGFMNTEAFF. Together with reference TRBV7-2 and TRBJ1-1, the CDR3 gives the full variable domain: GAGVSQSPSNKVTEKGKDVELRCDPISGHTALYWYRQSLGQGLEFLIYFQGNSAPDKSGLPSDRFSAERTGGSVSTLTIQRTQQEDSAVYLCASSFGTGFMNTEAFFGQGTRLTVV.

This clone came up a few times. The chain uses TRBV7-6 and TRBJ1-3; 8 nucleotides match TRBD1. CDR1 SGHVS and CDR2 FNYEAQ come from the germline V gene. The CDR3 totals 14 residues. Losses at the gene ends were 4 bases for V and 4 bases for J; bases not matched to a gene: 3. CDR3 sequence reads: CASSWGQAGNTIYF. CDR3 in DNA: TGTGCCAGCAGCTGGGGACAGGCGGGAAACACCATATATTTT.

The gene calls are TRBV19 and TRBJ1-2; tentatively, D is TRBD1 (5 bases). The CDR3 has 15 amino acids. With 6 bases removed from V and 0 bases from J, the gap between germline ends came to 14 bases. Per germline, CDR1 LNHDA and CDR2 SQIVND (reference sequence). CDR3 coding DNA: TGTGCCAGTAGAAACGATCCGGGGGCTAACTATGGCTACACCTTC. Protein product: CASRNDPGANYGYTF.

J is TRBJ2-2 and V is TRBV10-3, with D possibly matching TRBD2 (5 bases). CDR1 ENHRY and CDR2 SYGVKD come from the germline V gene. V dropped 0 bases and J dropped 2 bases, with 10 bases sitting between them. CDR3 size: 16 residues. The CDR3 is CAISESARGNTGELFF. The CDR3 DNA is TGTGCCATCAGTGAGTCTGCACGGGGAAACACCGGGGAGCTGTTTTTT.

The chain links TRBV6-5 to TRBJ2-7; 9 bases line up with TRBD2. Germline V lookup: CDR1 MNHEY, CDR2 SVGAGI. The CDR3 spans 13 residues. J gave up 3 bases and V 10 bases, and 7 bases lay outside the gene matches. The CDR3 DNA follows: TGTGCCACCCGGGGACTAGCTTACTACGAGCAGTACTTC. It encodes CATRGLAYYEQYF.

DNA for the CDR3: TGTGCCAGCAGCTTAGCGTCCCCAGGGGGCCAGTATCAGCAGTACTTC. This encodes CASSLASPGGQYQQYF. The gene calls are TRBV7-8 and TRBJ2-7; 8 bases match TRBD1. The CDR3 runs to 16 residues. Trimming took 0 bases from V and 8 from J; bases not matched to a gene: 12. Per germline, CDR1 SGHVS and CDR2 FQNEAQ.